The present TCR beta chain was sequenced within a study of blood T cell repertoires in COVID-19. Overall study: COVID-19 samples from acute and convalescent phases originated in the United States, Italy and Spain. PBMCs, B-cell-depleted T cells, or T cells were the source of the cDNA or gDNA that made up the material.

As handled by the study authors: Estimates of nucleated cell counts were drawn from the amplification of reference gene primers. Sequencing was performed with immunoSEQ multiplex PCR; in TCRdb, only in-frame clones are kept and a portion is missing. From that table come the V and J calls and clone size; the DNA was used to work out D and trimming. The table shows some 160,000 clones, with approximately 80% occurring only once. The ends were cut back, 4 bases at V and 8 bases at J, with 14 bases in the middle. Germline assignment: CDR1 LNHDA and CDR2 SQIVND (reference sequence). The CDR3 runs 13 residues.

This receptor was obtained from a woman aged 50 to 65 with acute or convalescent COVID-19. V gene TRBV19 combines with J gene TRBJ1-2; tentatively, D is TRBD1 (6 bases). Material: peripheral blood. Here the CDR3 reads CASSTQTGRGYTF. Written as DNA, the CDR3 is TGTGCCAGTAGTACCCAGACAGGCCGGGGCTACACCTTC. The variable domain in full, completed from reference TRBV19 and TRBJ1-2, reads DGGITQSPKYLFRKEGQNVTLSCEQNLNHDAMYWYRQDPGQGLRLIYYSQIVNDFQKGDIAEGYSVSREKKESFPLTVTSAQKNPTAFYLCASSTQTGRGYTFGSGTRLTVV.